The next 2 T cell receptor beta chains were all read from a single sample in a study of cytomegalovirus exposure and HLA in healthy donors. Vbeta (60) and Jbeta (13) primers were used in the PCR. The method was immunoSEQ multiplex PCR; TCRdb's version includes in-frame clones alone and lacks a portion of them. Among 85,000 to 100,000 clones listed, 79% were seen once. Sequencing used PBMCs. These TCRs come from a male donor in good health and CMV-seropositive.

The gene calls are TRBV2 and TRBJ1-1; D is unresolved. The length of the CDR3 is 13 residues. CDR1 SNHLY and CDR2 FYNNEI come from the germline V gene. The V end lost 3 bases, the J end lost 4 bases, and 9 bases lay between the germline ends. CDR3 sequence reads: CASSEGVTTEAFF. In nucleotides, the CDR3 is TGTGCCAGCAGTGAGGGCGTAACCACTGAAGCTTTCTTT.

The gene calls are TRBV30 and TRBJ2-2; 8 bases match TRBD2. This CDR3 region has 14 residues. CDR1 and CDR2 from the germline V gene are GTSNPN and SVGIG (reference sequence). With V trimmed by 2 bases and J by 7 bases, 6 bases remained unmatched. This chain's CDR3 is CAWSTGGPFGELFF. The CDR3 nucleotides read TGTGCCTGGAGTACGGGGGGGCCGTTCGGGGAGCTGTTTTTT.